The TCR beta chain under discussion was sequenced for a study of Graves' ophthalmopathy and Graves' hyperthyroidism. Concerning this clonotype itself: Germline is not matched at one junction end, which may reflect a read error.

The study excluded patients with other autoimmune diseases, uncontrolled infections, pregnancy or lactation. Amplification of TCR beta CDR3 regions used RNA transcripts. RT-PCR was first run with HTBI primers, then multiplex PCR in a second round. TCRdb reprocessed the multiplex PCR reads with MiXCR, giving one entry per CDR3 protein. The sample consists of around 1,200,000 distinct CDR3 sequences, about two fifths of them appearing once. The TCR comes from an adult man with Graves' hyperthyroidism. Sequenced: peripheral blood or thyroid tissue (not recorded which).

For the CDR3, the DNA is TGTGCCAGCAGCCCCAGCCTAGCGGGGGGGGGATACCAAGAGACCCGGTACTTC. This codes for CASSPSLAGGGYQETRYF. The chain joins TRBV7-6 to TRBJ2-5, with 12 bases identical to TRBD2. Germline CDR1 SGHVS, CDR2 FNYEAQ. This CDR3 has 18 amino acids.